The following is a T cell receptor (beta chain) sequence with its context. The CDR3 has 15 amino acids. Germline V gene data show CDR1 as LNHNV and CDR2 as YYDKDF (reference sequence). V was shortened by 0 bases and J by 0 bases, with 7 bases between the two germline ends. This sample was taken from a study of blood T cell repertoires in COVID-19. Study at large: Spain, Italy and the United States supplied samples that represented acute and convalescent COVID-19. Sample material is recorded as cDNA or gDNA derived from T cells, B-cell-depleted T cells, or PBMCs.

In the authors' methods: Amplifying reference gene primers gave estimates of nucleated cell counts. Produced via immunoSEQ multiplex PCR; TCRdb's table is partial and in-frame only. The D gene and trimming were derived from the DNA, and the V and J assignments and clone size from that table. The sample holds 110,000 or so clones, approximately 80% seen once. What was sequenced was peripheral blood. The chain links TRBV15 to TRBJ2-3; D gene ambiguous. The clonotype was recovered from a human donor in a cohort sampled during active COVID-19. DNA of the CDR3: TGTGCCACCAGCAGAGAGACATTTAGCACAGATACGCAGTATTTT. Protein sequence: CATSRETFSTDTQYF.